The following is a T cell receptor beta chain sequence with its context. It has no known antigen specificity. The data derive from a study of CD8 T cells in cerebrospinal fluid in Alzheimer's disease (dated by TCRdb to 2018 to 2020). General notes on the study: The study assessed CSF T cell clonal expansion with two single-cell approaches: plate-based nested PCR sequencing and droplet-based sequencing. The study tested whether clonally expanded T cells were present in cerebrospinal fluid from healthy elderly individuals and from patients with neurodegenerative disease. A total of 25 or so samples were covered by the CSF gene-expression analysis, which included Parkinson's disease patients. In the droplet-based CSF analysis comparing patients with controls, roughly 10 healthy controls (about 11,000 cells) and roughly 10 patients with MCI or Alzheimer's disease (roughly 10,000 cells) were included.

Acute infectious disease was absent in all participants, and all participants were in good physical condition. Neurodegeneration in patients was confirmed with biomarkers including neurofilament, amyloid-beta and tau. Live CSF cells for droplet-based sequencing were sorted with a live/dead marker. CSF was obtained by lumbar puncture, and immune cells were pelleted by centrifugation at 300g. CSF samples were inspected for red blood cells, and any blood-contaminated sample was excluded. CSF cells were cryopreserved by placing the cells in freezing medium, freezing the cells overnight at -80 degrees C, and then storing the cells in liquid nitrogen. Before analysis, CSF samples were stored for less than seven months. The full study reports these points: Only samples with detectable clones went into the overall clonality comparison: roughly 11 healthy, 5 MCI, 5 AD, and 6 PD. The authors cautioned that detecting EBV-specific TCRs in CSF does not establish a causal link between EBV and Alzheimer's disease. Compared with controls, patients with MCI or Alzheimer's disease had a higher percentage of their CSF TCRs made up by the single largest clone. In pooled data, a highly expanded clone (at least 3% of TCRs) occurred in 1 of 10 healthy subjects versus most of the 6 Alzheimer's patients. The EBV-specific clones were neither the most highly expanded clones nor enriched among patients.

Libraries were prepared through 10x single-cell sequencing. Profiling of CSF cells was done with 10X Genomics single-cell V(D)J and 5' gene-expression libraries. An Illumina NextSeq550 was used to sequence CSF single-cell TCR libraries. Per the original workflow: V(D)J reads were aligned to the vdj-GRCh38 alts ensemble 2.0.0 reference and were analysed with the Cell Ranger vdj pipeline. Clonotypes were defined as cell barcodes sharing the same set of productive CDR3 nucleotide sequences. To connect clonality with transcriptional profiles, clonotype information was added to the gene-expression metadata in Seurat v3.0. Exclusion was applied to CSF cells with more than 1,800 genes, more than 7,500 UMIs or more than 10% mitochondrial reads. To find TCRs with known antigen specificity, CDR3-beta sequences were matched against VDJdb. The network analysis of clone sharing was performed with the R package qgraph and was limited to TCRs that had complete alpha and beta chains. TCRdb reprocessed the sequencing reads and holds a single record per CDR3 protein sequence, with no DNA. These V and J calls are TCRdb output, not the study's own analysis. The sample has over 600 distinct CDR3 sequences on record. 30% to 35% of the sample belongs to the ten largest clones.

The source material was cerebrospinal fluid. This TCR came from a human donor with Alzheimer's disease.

The CDR3 region has the sequence CASSLDGSSGAQYF. This sequence uses TRBV5-1 and TRBJ2-5; no DNA is available, so the TRBD1 call from TCRdb remains unchecked. Inclusive of the bounding cysteine and phenylalanine, the CDR3 is 14 residues long. No DNA is given. Sequences SGHRS (CDR1) and YFSETQ (CDR2) are obtained from the germline V gene.